The clone carrying this T cell receptor beta chain was seen a few times. This entry is derived from a study of blood T cell repertoires in COVID-19. Study-level information: Acute-phase and convalescent COVID-19 samples originated in the United States, Italy and Spain. PBMCs, B-cell-depleted T cells, or T cells provided the cDNA or gDNA that made up the material.

The CDR3 spans 12 residues. The germline gives CDR1 MNHEY, CDR2 SVGAGI. Trimming left V 10 bases short and J 0 bases short, with 7 bases between. In the authors' methods: Counts of nucleated cells, estimated from reference gene primer amplification, were obtained. TCRdb's table, derived via immunoSEQ multiplex PCR, lists solely in-frame clones and lacks some. That table is the source of V, J and clone size, and D and trimming were worked out from the DNA. Found here are about 110,000 clones, less than 90% of them singletons; the top ten hold more than 4%. The sequence derives from a man aged 50-60 years with acute or convalescent COVID-19. Specimen: peripheral blood. The chain has TRBV6-5 and TRBJ1-5, with D possibly TRBD1 on 5 matching bases. This CDR3 reads CATGGSNQPQHF. The CDR3 DNA is TGTGCCACCGGGGGTAGCAATCAGCCCCAGCATTTT.